Below, 30 T cell receptor beta chains from the same sample are listed, as sequenced in a study of T cell changes during pregnancy in multiple sclerosis. Generated by immunoSEQ multiplex PCR, the TCRdb table keeps only in-frame clones and is missing some. The sample consists of about 59,000 clones, just over 90% of them appearing once. Here the sequenced sample was CD4+ T cells from peripheral blood mononuclear cells, taken before pregnancy. The receptors here all came from a female donor with multiple sclerosis, enrolled in a pregnancy study.

The rearrangement uses TRBV19 and TRBJ2-6; 8 positions agree with TRBD2. Unmatched junction bases numbered 14, after V lost 5 bases and J lost 2 bases. This CDR3 is 19 amino acids long. Germline values: CDR1 LNHDA, CDR2 SQIVND (reference sequence). CDR3 region: CASSLPGLASKAGANVLTF. CDR3 sequence (DNA): TGTGCCAGTAGTTTACCCGGACTAGCATCAAAGGCTGGGGCCAACGTCCTGACTTTC.

The chain couples TRBV19 to TRBJ1-4, with 7 bases fitting TRBD1. V shed 2 bases, J shed 0 bases, and the junction held 6 bases outside the gene matches. Looked up from germline, CDR1 is LNHDA and CDR2 is SQIVND (reference sequence). The CDR3 sequence is 17 residues long. The CDR3 spells CASSITGQTTTNEKLFF. The CDR3 nucleotides are TGTGCCAGTAGTATAACGGGACAGACAACAACTAATGAAAAACTGTTTTTT.

V usage is TRBV6-5 and J usage is TRBJ1-2; D gene unclear. The CDR3 has 14 amino acids. V lost 5 bases, J lost 3 bases, and 13 bases lay in between. From germline, CDR1 is MNHEY and CDR2 SVGAGI. The CDR3 loop is CASSIGGEYYGYTF. CDR3 sequence (DNA): TGTGCCAGCAGTATCGGCGGAGAATACTATGGCTACACCTTC.

V and J are TRBV6-6 and TRBJ1-2; 7 nucleotides agree with TRBD1. This CDR3 has 16 residues. CDR1 and CDR2 (germline): MNHNY, SVGAGI (reference sequence). Germline trimming cut 6 bases from V and 0 bases from J; bases unmatched to any gene: 10. CDR3 DNA sequence: TGTGCCAGCAGCCGCACGCGGGACAGTTCTAACTATGGCTACACCTTC. Translation gives CASSRTRDSSNYGYTF.

V usage is TRBV7-2 and J usage is TRBJ1-5; no firm D call. The germline V gene has CDR1 SGHTA and CDR2 FQGNSA. This CDR3 region has 15 residues. The V and J ends lost 3 bases and 7 bases respectively, with 16 bases between them. In nucleotides, the CDR3 is TGTGCCAGCAGCTTTGGATCCGGAGCGCGGCAGCCCCAGCATTTT. Translation: CASSFGSGARQPQHF.

The chain carries TRBV5-4 and TRBJ2-1, with 14 positions matching TRBD2. V gave up 4 bases and J gave up 0 bases; unmatched junction bases: 6. This CDR3 comprises 18 residues. Germline CDR1 is SGHNT and CDR2 is YYREEE (reference sequence). The CDR3 nucleotides are TGTGCCAGCAGCCTGGGACTAGCGGGAGCCCTCTCCTACAATGAGCAGTTCTTC. Its protein is CASSLGLAGALSYNEQFF.

V usage is TRBV11-2 and J usage is TRBJ2-1; 8 bases line up with TRBD2. CDR1 and CDR2 from the germline V gene are SGHAT and FQNNGV. The CDR3 loop spans 14 amino acids. V lost 5 bases and J lost 9; bases outside the gene matches: 9. CDR3 DNA: TGTGCCAGCAGCACAACTAGCGGCGAGTCTGAGCAGTTCTTC. Translating it yields CASSTTSGESEQFF.

This chain joins TRBV6-5 and TRBJ2-1; 7 bases are shared with TRBD2. The germline V gene has CDR1 MNHEY and CDR2 SVGAGI. J lost 1 base, V lost 5 bases, and 5 bases had no gene match. CDR3 length: 15 residues. The CDR3 region has the DNA TGTGCCAGCAGTCCCTCAGCGGGATCCTACAATGAGCAGTTCTTC. It codes for CASSPSAGSYNEQFF.

This CDR3 is CASSRGSLVAGNTIYF. CDR3 nucleotide sequence: TGTGCCAGCAGTCGAGGCAGTTTAGTCGCTGGAAACACCATATATTTT. The V call is TRBV2, the J call TRBJ1-3, with D hard to call. V was cut by 5 bases and J by 2 bases, with 16 bases left in between. This CDR3 spans 16 amino acids. CDR1 SNHLY and CDR2 FYNNEI come from the germline V gene.

This chain joins TRBV19 and TRBJ1-1, with 8 nucleotides matching TRBD1. The CDR3 has 14 residues. Trimming removed 5 bases from V and 5 bases from J; junction bases left unmatched: 7. Germline assignment: CDR1 LNHDA and CDR2 SQIVND (reference sequence). The DNA of the CDR3 is TGTGCCAGTAGTTCAGACAGGGGTATTACTGAAGCTTTCTTT. Its protein product is CASSSDRGITEAFF.

The chain recombines TRBV2 with TRBJ2-5; tentative D call: TRBD1 (5 bases). V gave up 2 bases and J gave up 0 bases, with 19 bases separating them. CDR3 length: 18 residues. Germline lookup yields CDR1 SNHLY and CDR2 FYNNEI. The CDR3, as DNA: TGTGCCAGCAGTGAATTGGATGCGACAGAATTGTACCAAGAGACCCAGTACTTC. As protein: CASSELDATELYQETQYF.

The chain combines TRBV6-5 with TRBJ1-1; 9 bases match TRBD1. Unmatched junction bases numbered 8, after V lost 6 bases and J lost 3 bases. The CDR3 spans 15 residues. CDR1 and CDR2 (germline): MNHEY, SVGAGI. Written as DNA, the CDR3 is TGTGCCAGCAGAAGAACAGGGGGCCGAGACACTGAAGCTTTCTTT. It codes for CASRRTGGRDTEAFF.

This rearrangement joins TRBV7-9 to TRBJ2-7; 7 bases fit TRBD2. The CDR3 is 13 amino acids. CDR1 and CDR2 (germline): SEHNR, FQNEAQ (reference sequence). V gave up 7 bases and J gave up 3 bases; unmatched junction bases: 6. The CDR3 DNA follows: TGTGCCAGCACCAAGGGCGGGGGCTACGAGCAGTACTTC. This codes for CASTKGGGYEQYF. The entire variable domain, with the rest obtained from reference TRBV7-9 and TRBJ2-7, is as follows: DTGVSQNPRHKITKRGQNVTFRCDPISEHNRLYWYRQTLGQGPEFLTYFQNEAQLEKSRLLSDRFSAERPKGSFSTLEIQRTEQGDSAMYLCASTKGGGYEQYFGPGTRLTVT.

The rearrangement links TRBV2 to TRBJ1-2; D remains unclear. CDR3 size: 16 residues. CDR1 is SNHLY, CDR2 FYNNEI, per germline. V was shortened by 3 bases and J by 6 bases, with 20 bases between the two germline ends. The DNA of the CDR3 is TGTGCCAGCAGTGATCGTCAAAACGGTGGAGAAAATGGCTACACCTTC. As protein: CASSDRQNGGENGYTF.

The V call is TRBV5-4, the J call TRBJ2-7; 11 bases match TRBD2. Germline V gene data show CDR1 as SGHNT and CDR2 as YYREEE (reference sequence). Unmatched junction bases numbered 3, after V lost 4 bases and J lost 3 bases. The CDR3 extends over 14 amino acids. The chain's CDR3 is CASSGGLAVYEQYF. CDR3 DNA: TGTGCCAGCAGCGGGGGACTAGCGGTCTACGAGCAGTACTTC.

J is TRBJ2-7 and V is TRBV7-8; maybe TRBD2 (6 bases). The CDR3 is 15 amino acids. V lost 5 bases to trimming and J lost 2 bases, with 16 bases between them. Germline-derived CDR1 and CDR2 are SGHVS and FQNEAQ. The CDR3 bases are TGTGCCAGCAGCCCAATCCATGGCGGGACCTACGAGCAGTACTTC. Its protein is CASSPIHGGTYEQYF.

The chain couples TRBV7-8 to TRBJ1-5, with 7 positions matching TRBD1. Germline V lookup: CDR1 SGHVS, CDR2 FQNEAQ. The CDR3 is 14 residues long. The ends lost 5 bases at V and 4 bases at J; junction bases unmatched: 5. The CDR3 region has the DNA TGTGCCAGCAGCCTCTCACAGGGGAATCAGCCCCAGCATTTT. Its translation is CASSLSQGNQPQHF.

The chain couples TRBV2 to TRBJ1-2, with TRBD1 as a possible D gene (5 bases). Trimming left V 4 bases short and J 2 bases short, with 8 bases between. This CDR3 region has 13 residues. CDR1 and CDR2 (germline): SNHLY, FYNNEI. CDR3 in amino acids: CASSARTNYGYTF. In nucleotides, the CDR3 is TGTGCCAGCAGTGCTAGGACAAACTATGGCTACACCTTC.

The rearrangement joins TRBV5-5 to TRBJ2-2, with D unresolved. V was clipped by 7 bases and J by 3 bases, with 13 bases between them. Germline CDR1 reads SGHKS; CDR2 reads YYEKEE (reference sequence). This CDR3 has 14 amino acids. The CDR3, as DNA: TGTGCCAGCTGTACCGTGCCGGACACCGGGGAGCTGTTTTTT. Translating gives CASCTVPDTGELFF.

This rearrangement joins TRBV19 to TRBJ2-2, with a weak D call TRBD2 (6 bases). The CDR3 totals 15 residues. Trimming shortened V by 7 bases and J by 5 bases, and 17 bases separated the two germline ends. Germline assignment: CDR1 LNHDA and CDR2 SQIVND (reference sequence). CDR3 in amino acids: CASKDSGQRTGELFF. The CDR3 DNA is TGTGCCAGTAAGGATAGCGGCCAGAGGACCGGGGAGCTGTTTTTT.

The chain recombines TRBV4-3 with TRBJ2-3, with 7 bases identical to TRBD1. Germline values: CDR1 LGHNA, CDR2 YSLEER. The V and J ends lost 4 bases and 6 bases, in that order; junction bases with no gene match: 19. The CDR3 length is 18 residues. CDR3 sequence: CASSPPRDRRIFSDTQYF. For the CDR3, the DNA is TGCGCCAGCAGCCCCCCACGGGACAGACGCATCTTTTCCGATACGCAGTATTTT.

The rearrangement uses TRBV28 and TRBJ1-1; 9 bases line up with TRBD1. The J segment lost 7 bases and the V segment lost 8 bases, leaving 11 bases of the junction unmatched. Germline V lookup: CDR1 MDHEN, CDR2 SYDVKM. The CDR3 consists of 14 residues. In DNA, the CDR3 is TGTGCCAGCGAGTTGCGGGGACAGGGAGGTGAAGCTTTCTTT. Protein: CASELRGQGGEAFF.

This chain connects TRBV7-9 to TRBJ2-1, with a weak D call TRBD2 (5 bases). The V gene lost 2 bases and the J gene lost 4 bases, with 12 bases spanning the gap. This CDR3 spans 15 amino acids. Per the germline V gene, CDR1 is SEHNR and CDR2 is FQNEAQ (reference sequence). The CDR3 loop reads CASSLLVGAYNEQFF. In nucleotides, the CDR3 is TGTGCCAGCAGCTTATTAGTGGGAGCATACAATGAGCAGTTCTTC.

V is TRBV6-1 and J is TRBJ1-5; D call uncertain. CDR1 and CDR2 (germline): MNHNS, SASEGT. Trimming left V 2 bases short and J 4 bases short, with 6 bases between. The CDR3 spans 13 residues. The CDR3 DNA reads as TGTGCCAGCAGTGAAAGGGAGAATCAGCCCCAGCATTTT. Amino acids: CASSERENQPQHF.

This clone was counted a single time. This rearrangement joins TRBV12-5 to TRBJ2-1; no reliable D call. There are 15 residues in the CDR3. V was pared by 7 bases and J by 4 bases, with 17 bases between. CDR1 and CDR2 from the germline V gene are LGHNT and FRNRAP. CDR3 residues: CASALRGRLYNEQFF. The CDR3 coding sequence is TGTGCTAGTGCCCTCCGTGGGCGTCTATACAATGAGCAGTTCTTC.

CDR3 bases: TGTGCCAGCAGTAAAAGTTGGACAGGGGCGGGAAAACTGTTTTTT. Amino acid sequence: CASSKSWTGAGKLFF. The genes are TRBV21-1 and TRBJ1-4; TRBD1 is taken as the D call from the table, unchecked against the DNA. TRBV21-1 is a known pseudogene. The CDR3 has 15 residues.

J is TRBJ2-2 and V is TRBV30, with 7 bases that match TRBD2. Trimming removed 5 bases from V and 4 bases from J; junction bases left unmatched: 4. This CDR3 comprises 13 residues. The germline V gene encodes CDR1 GTSNPN and CDR2 SVGIG (reference sequence). The CDR3 loop is CAWGGGITGELFF. CDR3 coding DNA: TGTGCCTGGGGGGGAGGGATCACCGGGGAGCTGTTTTTT.

The J gene is TRBJ2-3, the V gene TRBV4-3; 9 nucleotides agree with TRBD1. Trimming removed 1 base from V and 7 bases from J; junction bases left unmatched: 9. The V gene's germline CDR1 is LGHNA and CDR2 YSLEER. CDR3 length: 16 amino acids. The CDR3 DNA is TGCGCCAGCAGCCAAGCTACCGGGACAGGGCCGCATACGCAGTATTTT. Amino acid sequence: CASSQATGTGPHTQYF.

The V gene is TRBV2, the J gene TRBJ1-2; 11 bases fit TRBD1. Looked up from germline, CDR1 is SNHLY and CDR2 is FYNNEI. CDR3 length: 14 residues. V lost 4 bases and J lost 4; bases outside the gene matches: 2. The chain's CDR3 is CASSGDRGAYGYTF. The CDR3 DNA reads TGTGCCAGCAGTGGGGACAGGGGGGCCTATGGCTACACCTTC. The whole variable domain, filled in from reference TRBV2 and TRBJ1-2, reads EPEVTQTPSHQVTQMGQEVILRCVPISNHLYFYWYRQILGQKVEFLVSFYNNEISEKSEIFDDQFSVERPDGSNFTLKIRSTKLEDSAMYFCASSGDRGAYGYTFGSGTRLTVV.

The V and J genes are TRBV19 and TRBJ2-2; possibly TRBD1 for D (5 bases). This CDR3 region has 16 residues. V lost 3 bases and J 5 bases, leaving 16 bases between the germline ends. CDR1 is LNHDA and CDR2 is SQIVND in the germline V gene (reference sequence). The CDR3 bases are TGTGCCAGTAGTATCGGCCAGGGAATGTGGACCGGGGAGCTGTTTTTT. Its translation: CASSIGQGMWTGELFF. The variable domain in full, with the rest retrieved from reference TRBV19 and TRBJ2-2, is DGGITQSPKYLFRKEGQNVTLSCEQNLNHDAMYWYRQDPGQGLRLIYYSQIVNDFQKGDIAEGYSVSREKKESFPLTVTSAQKNPTAFYLCASSIGQGMWTGELFFGEGSRLTVL.